This T cell receptor (beta chain) was sequenced in a study of blood T cell repertoires in COVID-19. The CDR3 is made up of 20 amino acids. It was during active infection that Seattle patients were enrolled and then longitudinally followed. Some clones are missing from TCRdb's copy, which holds only in-frame ones; the method was immunoSEQ multiplex PCR. In the table there are 150,000 to 200,000 clones, around 81% of which are singletons. The chain employs TRBV21-1 and TRBJ2-1; the D call TRBD2 from the table was never checked on the DNA. TRBV21-1 is labeled a pseudogene. The sequence was collected from a man aged 60-69 years with COVID-19, enrolled during active disease. Sequenced sample: peripheral blood. The CDR3 loop is CASSKSFSGRESTCYNEQFF. In DNA form, the CDR3 reads TGTGCCAGCAGCAAATCCTTTAGCGGGAGGGAATCCACATGCTACAATGAGCAGTTCTTC.